The 8 T cell receptor beta chains listed next were all sequenced from one sample in a study of CD8+ T cells in alopecia areata. Specified treatment: oral pan-JAK inhibitor, 5-10 mg twice daily. cDNA reverse transcribed from extracted RNA served as the sequencing template. Profiled with immunoSEQ multiplex PCR; TCRdb holds only in-frame clones, not every one. The sample holds about 280,000 clones, nearly 60% seen once. The starting material was CD4+ T cells sorted from blood, obtained at week 24, from a patient treated with tofacitinib. These TCRs come from a human donor with alopecia areata.

This sequence joins TRBV6-6 and TRBJ2-1; no firm D call. This CDR3 is built from 12 residues. CDR1 and CDR2 from the germline V gene are MNHNY and SVGAGI (reference sequence). The V end was cut by 2 bases, the J end by 5 bases, with 4 bases between. In nucleotides, the CDR3 is TGTGCCAGCAGTTACGTAAACAATGAGCAGTTCTTC. It specifies CASSYVNNEQFF.

The rearrangement joins TRBV30 to TRBJ2-3; TRBD1 matches 7 bases. With 3 bases clipped from V and 9 bases from J, the junction kept 9 bases outside the gene matches. This CDR3 spans 13 amino acids. CDR1 GTSNPN and CDR2 SVGIG come from the germline V gene (reference sequence). The CDR3 sequence is CAWSSRTQGTQYF. The CDR3 coding sequence is TGTGCCTGGAGCTCAAGGACACAGGGGACGCAGTATTTT.

This sequence joins TRBV11-2 and TRBJ2-7, with 8 bases fitting TRBD1. The J segment lost 6 bases and the V segment lost 5 bases, leaving 12 bases of the junction unmatched. The CDR3 sequence is 15 residues long. Germline V gene lookup returns CDR1 SGHAT and CDR2 FQNNGV. The CDR3 nucleotides read TGTGCCAGCAGCCTCCTGAGCAGGGGGCGCGCCGAGCAGTACTTC. Amino acid sequence: CASSLLSRGRAEQYF.

This chain joins TRBV30 and TRBJ1-1, with no clear D. CDR1 GTSNPN and CDR2 SVGIG come from the germline V gene (reference sequence). The CDR3 consists of 11 residues. V was clipped by 6 bases and J by 0 bases, with 5 bases between them. Written as DNA, the CDR3 is TGTGCCTGCATTCTGAACACTGAAGCTTTCTTT. Its protein product is CACILNTEAFF.

The rearrangement joins TRBV25-1 to TRBJ1-5, with D perhaps TRBD1 (5 bases). The CDR3 sequence is 14 residues long. The germline V and J ends were trimmed by 6 bases and 7 bases, with 16 bases remaining between them. The germline gives CDR1 MGHDK, CDR2 SYGVNS. CDR3 region: CASRGAGLDQPQHF. The CDR3 nucleotides are TGTGCCAGCAGAGGAGCAGGGTTGGACCAGCCCCAGCATTTT.

The chain couples TRBV25-1 to TRBJ2-5; weak D call: TRBD1 (6 bases). There are 16 residues in the CDR3. Germline V lookup: CDR1 MGHDK, CDR2 SYGVNS. Trimming took 4 bases from V and 3 from J, leaving 18 bases between them. The CDR3 sequence: CASSASRGRGEETQYF. Written as DNA, the CDR3 is TGTGCCAGCAGTGCCTCAAGGGGCAGGGGTGAAGAGACCCAGTACTTC. Combining the CDR3 with reference TRBV25-1 and TRBJ2-5 gives the whole variable domain EADIYQTPRYLVIGTGKKITLECSQTMGHDKMYWYQQDPGMELHLIHYSYGVNSTEKGDLSSESTVSRIRTEHFPLTLESARPSHTSQYLCASSASRGRGEETQYFGPGTRLLVL.

The chain has TRBV25-1 and TRBJ2-5; 9 bases are shared with TRBD2. The junction had 11 bases not matched to a gene; V was cut back by 5 bases and J by 7 bases. CDR1 and CDR2 from the germline V gene are MGHDK and SYGVNS. There are 15 residues in the CDR3. CDR3 coding DNA: TGTGCCAGCAGTATAGCGGGGGACCTGGGAGGGACCCAGTACTTC. It codes for CASSIAGDLGGTQYF.

This chain uses TRBV5-4 with TRBJ2-1; 8 bases fit TRBD2. CDR3 length: 14 amino acids. Germline V lookup: CDR1 SGHNT, CDR2 YYREEE (reference sequence). The J segment lost 7 bases and the V segment lost 0 bases, leaving 3 bases of the junction unmatched. The CDR3 protein is CASSLAGGRNEQFF. The CDR3 DNA follows: TGTGCCAGCAGCTTGGCGGGGGGGCGGAATGAGCAGTTCTTC.